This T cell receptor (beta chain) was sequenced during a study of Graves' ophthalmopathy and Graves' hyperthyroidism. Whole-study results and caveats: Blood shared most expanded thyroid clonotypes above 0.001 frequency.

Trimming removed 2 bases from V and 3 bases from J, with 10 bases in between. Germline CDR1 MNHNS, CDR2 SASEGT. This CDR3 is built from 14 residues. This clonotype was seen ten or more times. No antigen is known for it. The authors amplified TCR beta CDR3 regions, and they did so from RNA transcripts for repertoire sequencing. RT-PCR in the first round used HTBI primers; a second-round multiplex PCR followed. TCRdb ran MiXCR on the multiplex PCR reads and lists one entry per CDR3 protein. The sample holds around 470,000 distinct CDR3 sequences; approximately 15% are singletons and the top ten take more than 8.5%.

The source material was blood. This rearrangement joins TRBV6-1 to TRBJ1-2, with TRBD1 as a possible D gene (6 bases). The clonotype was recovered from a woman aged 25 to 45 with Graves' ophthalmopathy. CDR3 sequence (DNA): TGTGCCAGCAGTGAATCGCCAGGGGACTATGGCTACACCTTC. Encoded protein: CASSESPGDYGYTF.